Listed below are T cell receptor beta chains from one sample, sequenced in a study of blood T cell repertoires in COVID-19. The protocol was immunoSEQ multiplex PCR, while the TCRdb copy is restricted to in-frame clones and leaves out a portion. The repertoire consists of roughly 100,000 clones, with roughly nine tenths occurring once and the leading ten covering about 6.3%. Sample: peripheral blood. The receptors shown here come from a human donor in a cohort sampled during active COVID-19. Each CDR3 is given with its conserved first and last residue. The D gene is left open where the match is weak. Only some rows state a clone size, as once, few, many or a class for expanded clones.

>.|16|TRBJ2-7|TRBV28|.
CASSTLPPGEAYEQYF
TGTGCCAGCAGTACCCTCCCTCCGGGGGAGGCCTACGAGCAGTACTTC
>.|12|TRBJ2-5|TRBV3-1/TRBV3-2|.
CASSQAGETQYF
TGTGCCAGCAGCCAAGCCGGAGAGACCCAGTACTTC
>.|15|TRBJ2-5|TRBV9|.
CASSVGGDIQETQYF
TGTGCCAGCAGCGTAGGGGGCGACATACAAGAGACCCAGTACTTC
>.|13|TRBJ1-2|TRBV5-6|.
CASSLNAEYGYTF
TGTGCCAGCAGCTTAAATGCGGAATATGGCTACACCTTC
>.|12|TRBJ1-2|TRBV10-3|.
CAMWEGDYGYTF
TGTGCCATGTGGGAGGGGGACTATGGCTACACCTTC
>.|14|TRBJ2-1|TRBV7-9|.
CASSGGGWENEQFF
TGTGCCAGCAGCGGCGGCGGGTGGGAGAATGAGCAGTTCTTC
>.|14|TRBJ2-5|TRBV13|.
CASSSRQRQETQYF
TGTGCCAGCAGCTCCCGACAGAGGCAAGAGACCCAGTACTTC
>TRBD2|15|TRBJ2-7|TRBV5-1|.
CASSLTSGSYYEQYF
TGCGCCAGCAGCCTGACTAGCGGGAGCTACTACGAGCAGTACTTC
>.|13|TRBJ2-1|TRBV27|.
CASSSIPPHEQFF
TGTGCCAGCAGCTCTATTCCTCCCCATGAGCAGTTCTTC
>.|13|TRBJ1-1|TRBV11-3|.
CASTFRGNTEAFF
TGTGCCAGCACCTTCAGGGGGAACACTGAAGCTTTCTTT
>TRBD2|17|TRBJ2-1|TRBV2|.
CASSATSDSGSYNEQFF
TGTGCCAGCAGTGCCACTAGCGACAGTGGCTCCTACAATGAGCAGTTCTTC
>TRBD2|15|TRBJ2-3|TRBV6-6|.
CASRPTSGSVDTQYF
TGTGCCAGCAGGCCCACTAGCGGGAGTGTGGATACGCAGTATTTT
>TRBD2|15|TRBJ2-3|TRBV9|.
CASSVDLSGGYTQYF
TGTGCCAGCAGCGTAGATCTGTCGGGGGGATATACGCAGTATTTT
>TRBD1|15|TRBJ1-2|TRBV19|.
CASSIEQGRLGGYTF
TGTGCCAGTAGTATAGAACAGGGGCGACTGGGTGGCTACACCTTC
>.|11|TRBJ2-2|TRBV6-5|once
CASSRDGELFF
TGTGCCAGCAGTAGAGACGGGGAGCTGTTTTTT
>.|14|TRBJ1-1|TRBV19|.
CASTRRGISTEAFF
TGTGCCAGTACCAGAAGGGGGATAAGCACTGAAGCTTTCTTT
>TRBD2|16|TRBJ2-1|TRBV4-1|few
CASSQSIAGGYNEQFF
TGCGCCAGCAGCCAGAGTATAGCGGGAGGGTACAATGAGCAGTTCTTC
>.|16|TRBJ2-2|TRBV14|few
CASSQTPRVITGELFF
TGTGCCAGCAGCCAAACCCCCCGGGTTATCACCGGGGAGCTGTTTTTT
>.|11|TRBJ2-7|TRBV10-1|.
CASSLSYEQYF
TGCGCCAGCAGTCTCTCCTACGAGCAGTACTTC
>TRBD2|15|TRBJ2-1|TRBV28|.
CASHPRGGEINEQFF
TGTGCCAGCCACCCTCGCGGGGGGGAAATAAATGAGCAGTTCTTC
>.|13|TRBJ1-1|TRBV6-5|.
CASRAGMNTEAFF
TGTGCCAGCAGGGCGGGAATGAACACTGAAGCTTTCTTT
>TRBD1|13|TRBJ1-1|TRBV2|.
CASSGTGGSEAFF
TGTGCCAGCAGTGGGACAGGGGGCTCTGAAGCTTTCTTT
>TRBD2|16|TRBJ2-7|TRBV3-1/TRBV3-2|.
CASSQDVVAGESEQYF
TGTGCCAGCAGCCAAGACGTAGTAGCGGGAGAAAGCGAGCAGTACTTC
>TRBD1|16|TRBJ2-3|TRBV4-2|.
CASSARDRGAGDTQYF
TGTGCCAGCAGCGCTCGGGACAGGGGCGCTGGGGATACGCAGTATTTT
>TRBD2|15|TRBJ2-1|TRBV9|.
CASSQRLAGRNEQFF
TGTGCCAGCAGCCAGAGACTAGCGGGGCGCAATGAGCAGTTCTTC
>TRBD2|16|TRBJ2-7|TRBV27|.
CASSPSGGENFDEQYF
TGTGCCAGCAGTCCCTCGGGAGGGGAAAATTTCGACGAGCAGTACTTC
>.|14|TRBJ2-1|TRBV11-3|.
CASSSTTGYNEQFF
TGTGCCAGCAGCTCAACGACTGGTTACAATGAGCAGTTCTTC
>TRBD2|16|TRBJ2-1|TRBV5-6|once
CASSPLSGRSHNEQFF
TGTGCCAGCAGCCCCCTGAGCGGGAGGTCCCACAATGAGCAGTTCTTC
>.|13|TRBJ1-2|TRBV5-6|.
CASSSVTGKLYTF
TGTGCCAGCAGCTCAGTGACAGGAAAACTTTACACCTTC
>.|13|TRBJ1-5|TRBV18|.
CASTRGGRQPQHF
TGTGCCAGCACCCGAGGAGGGCGCCAGCCCCAGCATTTT
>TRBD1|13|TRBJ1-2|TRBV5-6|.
CASSPGTGNGYTF
TGTGCCAGCAGCCCGGGGACAGGGAATGGCTACACCTTC
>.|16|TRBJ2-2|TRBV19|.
CASSIRGGAITGELFF
TGTGCCAGTAGTATAAGGGGCGGGGCAATAACCGGGGAGCTGTTTTTT